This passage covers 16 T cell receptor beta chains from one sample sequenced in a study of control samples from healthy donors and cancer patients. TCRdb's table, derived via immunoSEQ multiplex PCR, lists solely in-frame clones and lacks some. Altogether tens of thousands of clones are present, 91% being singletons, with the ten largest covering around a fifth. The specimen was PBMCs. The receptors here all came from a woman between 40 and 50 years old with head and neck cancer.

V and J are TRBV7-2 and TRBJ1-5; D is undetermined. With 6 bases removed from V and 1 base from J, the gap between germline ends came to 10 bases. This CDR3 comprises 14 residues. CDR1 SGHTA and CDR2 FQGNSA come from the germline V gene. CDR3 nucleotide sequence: TGTGCCAGCAGAAAGGGTGGGAGCAATCAGCCCCAGCATTTT. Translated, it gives CASRKGGSNQPQHF.

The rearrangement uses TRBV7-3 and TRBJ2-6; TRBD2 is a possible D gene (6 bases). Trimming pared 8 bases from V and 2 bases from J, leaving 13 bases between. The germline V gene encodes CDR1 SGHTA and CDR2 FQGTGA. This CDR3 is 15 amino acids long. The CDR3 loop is CASGDGGTGANVLTF. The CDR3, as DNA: TGTGCCAGCGGGGACGGAGGGACTGGGGCCAACGTCCTGACTTTC.

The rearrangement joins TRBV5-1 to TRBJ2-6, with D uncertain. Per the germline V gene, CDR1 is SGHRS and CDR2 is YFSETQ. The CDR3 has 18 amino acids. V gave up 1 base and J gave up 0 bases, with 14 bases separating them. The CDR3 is CASSLRGQSFSGANVLTF. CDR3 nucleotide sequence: TGCGCCAGCAGCTTGAGAGGCCAGTCCTTCTCTGGGGCCAACGTCCTGACTTTC.

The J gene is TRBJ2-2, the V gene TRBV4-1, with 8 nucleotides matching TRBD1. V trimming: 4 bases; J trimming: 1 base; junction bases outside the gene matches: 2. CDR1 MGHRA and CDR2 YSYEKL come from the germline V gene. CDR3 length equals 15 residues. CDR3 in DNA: TGCGCCAGCAGCCGGGGACAGGAGAACACCGGGGAGCTGTTTTTT. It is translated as CASSRGQENTGELFF.

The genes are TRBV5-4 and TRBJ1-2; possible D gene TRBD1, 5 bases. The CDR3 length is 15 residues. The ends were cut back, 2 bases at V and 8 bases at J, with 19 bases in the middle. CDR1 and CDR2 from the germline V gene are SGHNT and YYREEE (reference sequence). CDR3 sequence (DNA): TGTGCCAGCAGCTTTCGACTAGGGGCGACGGAGGGCTACACCTTC. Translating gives CASSFRLGATEGYTF.

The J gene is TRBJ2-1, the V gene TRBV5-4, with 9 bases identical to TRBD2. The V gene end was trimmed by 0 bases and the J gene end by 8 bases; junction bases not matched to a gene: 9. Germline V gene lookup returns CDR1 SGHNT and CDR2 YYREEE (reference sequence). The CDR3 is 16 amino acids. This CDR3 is CASSLGAGGPFDEQFF. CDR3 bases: TGTGCCAGCAGCTTGGGAGCGGGGGGACCCTTTGATGAGCAGTTCTTC.

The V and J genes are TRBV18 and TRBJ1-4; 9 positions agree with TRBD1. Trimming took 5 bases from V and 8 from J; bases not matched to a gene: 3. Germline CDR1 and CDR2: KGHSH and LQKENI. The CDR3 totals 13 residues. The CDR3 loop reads CASSRTGAEKLFF. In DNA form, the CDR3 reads TGTGCCAGCTCAAGGACAGGGGCGGAAAAACTGTTTTTT.

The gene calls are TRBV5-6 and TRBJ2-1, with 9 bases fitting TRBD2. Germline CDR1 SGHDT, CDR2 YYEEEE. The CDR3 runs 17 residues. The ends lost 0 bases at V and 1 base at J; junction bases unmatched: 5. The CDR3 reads CASSLDRAGGSYNEQFF. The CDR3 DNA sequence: TGTGCCAGCAGCTTGGACAGAGCGGGGGGTTCCTACAATGAGCAGTTCTTC.

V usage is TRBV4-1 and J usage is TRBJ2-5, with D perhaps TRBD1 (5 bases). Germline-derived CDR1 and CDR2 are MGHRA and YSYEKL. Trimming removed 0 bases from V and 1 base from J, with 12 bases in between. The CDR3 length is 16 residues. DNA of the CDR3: TGCGCCAGCAGCCAAGATCGCCCAGGGCCCCAAGAGACCCAGTACTTC. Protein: CASSQDRPGPQETQYF.

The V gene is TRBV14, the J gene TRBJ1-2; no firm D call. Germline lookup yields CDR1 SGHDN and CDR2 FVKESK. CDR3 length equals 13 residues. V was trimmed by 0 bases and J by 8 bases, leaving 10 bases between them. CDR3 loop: CASSQEKGGGYTF. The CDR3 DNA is TGTGCCAGCAGCCAAGAGAAGGGCGGCGGCTACACCTTC.

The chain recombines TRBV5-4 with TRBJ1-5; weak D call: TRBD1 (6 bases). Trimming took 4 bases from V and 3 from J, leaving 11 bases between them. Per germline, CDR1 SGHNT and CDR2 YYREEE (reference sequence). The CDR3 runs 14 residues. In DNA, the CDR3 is TGTGCCAGCAGCCGTGACAGGTCCAATCAGCCCCAGCATTTT. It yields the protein CASSRDRSNQPQHF.

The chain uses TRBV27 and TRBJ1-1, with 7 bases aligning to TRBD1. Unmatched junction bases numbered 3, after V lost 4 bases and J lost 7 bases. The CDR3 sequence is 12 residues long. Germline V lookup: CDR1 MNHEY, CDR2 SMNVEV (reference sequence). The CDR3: CASSSQGGEAFF. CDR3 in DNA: TGTGCCAGCAGTTCCCAGGGGGGTGAAGCTTTCTTT.

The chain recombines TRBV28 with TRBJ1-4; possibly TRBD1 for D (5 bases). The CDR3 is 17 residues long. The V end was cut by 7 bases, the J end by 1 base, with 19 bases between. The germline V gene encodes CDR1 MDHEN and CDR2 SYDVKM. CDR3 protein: CASTSGLLGRTNEKLFF. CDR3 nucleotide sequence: TGTGCCAGCACCTCGGGGCTTTTAGGAAGAACTAATGAAAAACTGTTTTTT.

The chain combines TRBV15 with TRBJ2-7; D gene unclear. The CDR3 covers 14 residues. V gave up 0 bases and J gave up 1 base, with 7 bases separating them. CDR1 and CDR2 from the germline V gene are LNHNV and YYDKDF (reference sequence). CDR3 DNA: TGTGCCACCAGCAGAGAGGCCCGATCCTACGAGCAGTACTTC. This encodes CATSREARSYEQYF. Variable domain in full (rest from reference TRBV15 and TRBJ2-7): DAMVIQNPRYQVTQFGKPVTLSCSQTLNHNVMYWYQQKSSQAPKLLFHYYDKDFNNEADTPDNFQSRRPNTSFCFLDIRSPGLGDTAMYLCATSREARSYEQYFGPGTRLTVT.

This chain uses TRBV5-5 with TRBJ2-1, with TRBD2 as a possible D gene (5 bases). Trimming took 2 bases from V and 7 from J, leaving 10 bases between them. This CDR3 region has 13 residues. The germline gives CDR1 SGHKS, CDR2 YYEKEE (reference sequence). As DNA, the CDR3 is TGTGCCAGCAGCTTTGATGGCGGGAATGAGCAGTTCTTC. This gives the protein CASSFDGGNEQFF.

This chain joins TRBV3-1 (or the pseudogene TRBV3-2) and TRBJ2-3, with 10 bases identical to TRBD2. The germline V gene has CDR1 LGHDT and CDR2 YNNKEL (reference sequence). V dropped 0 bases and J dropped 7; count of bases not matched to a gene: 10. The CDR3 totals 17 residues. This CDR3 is CASSQEKIAGGRNTQYF. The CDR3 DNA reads TGTGCCAGCAGCCAAGAGAAGATAGCGGGGGGCCGGAATACGCAGTATTTT.